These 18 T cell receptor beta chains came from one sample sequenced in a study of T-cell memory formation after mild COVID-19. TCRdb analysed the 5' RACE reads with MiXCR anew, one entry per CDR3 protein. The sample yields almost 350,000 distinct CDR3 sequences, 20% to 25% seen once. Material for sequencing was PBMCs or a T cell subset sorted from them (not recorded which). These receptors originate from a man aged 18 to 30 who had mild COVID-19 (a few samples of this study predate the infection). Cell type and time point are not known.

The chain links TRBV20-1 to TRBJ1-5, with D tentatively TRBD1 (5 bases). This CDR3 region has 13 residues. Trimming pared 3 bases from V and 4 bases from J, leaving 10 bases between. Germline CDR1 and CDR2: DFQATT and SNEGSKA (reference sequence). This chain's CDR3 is CSASTGTNQPQHF. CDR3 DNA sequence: TGCAGTGCTAGCACGGGGACGAATCAGCCCCAGCATTTT.

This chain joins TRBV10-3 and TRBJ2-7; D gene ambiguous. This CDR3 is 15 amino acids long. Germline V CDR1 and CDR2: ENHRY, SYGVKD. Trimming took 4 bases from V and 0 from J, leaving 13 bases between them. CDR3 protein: CAISGETMSSYEQYF. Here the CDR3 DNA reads TGTGCCATCAGTGGCGAGACCATGAGCTCCTACGAGCAGTACTTC.

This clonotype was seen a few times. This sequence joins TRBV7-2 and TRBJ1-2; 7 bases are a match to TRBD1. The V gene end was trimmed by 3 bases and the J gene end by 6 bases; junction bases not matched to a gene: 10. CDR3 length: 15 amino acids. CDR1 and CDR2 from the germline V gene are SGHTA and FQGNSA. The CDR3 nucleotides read TGTGCCAGCAGCTTCGACAGGGCTTATACTCATGGCTACACCTTC. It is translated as CASSFDRAYTHGYTF.

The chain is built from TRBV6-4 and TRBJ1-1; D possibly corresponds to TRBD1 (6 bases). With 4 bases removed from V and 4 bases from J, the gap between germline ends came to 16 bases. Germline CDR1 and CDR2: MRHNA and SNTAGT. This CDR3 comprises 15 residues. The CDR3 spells CASSVAPGAGTEAFF. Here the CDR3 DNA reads TGTGCCAGCAGTGTAGCGCCAGGGGCTGGCACTGAAGCTTTCTTT.

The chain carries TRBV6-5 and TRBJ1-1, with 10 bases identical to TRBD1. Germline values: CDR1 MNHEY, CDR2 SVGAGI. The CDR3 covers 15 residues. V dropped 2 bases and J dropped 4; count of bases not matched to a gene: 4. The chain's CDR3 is CASSYLTGGGTEAFF. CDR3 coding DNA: TGTGCCAGCAGTTACCTGACAGGGGGCGGCACTGAAGCTTTCTTT.

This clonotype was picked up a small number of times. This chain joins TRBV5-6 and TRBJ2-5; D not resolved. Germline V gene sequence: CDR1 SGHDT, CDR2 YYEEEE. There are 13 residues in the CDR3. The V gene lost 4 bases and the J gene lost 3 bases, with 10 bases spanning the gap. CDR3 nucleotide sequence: TGTGCCAGCAGCGCTTACATGGAAGAGACCCAGTACTTC. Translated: CASSAYMEETQYF.

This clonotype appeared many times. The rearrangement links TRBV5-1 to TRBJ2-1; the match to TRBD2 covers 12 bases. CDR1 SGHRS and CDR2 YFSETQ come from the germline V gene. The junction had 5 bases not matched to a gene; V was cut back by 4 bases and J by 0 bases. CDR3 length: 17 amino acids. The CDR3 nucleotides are TGCGCCAGCAGCGTAGGACTAGCGGGATCCTCCTACAATGAGCAGTTCTTC. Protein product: CASSVGLAGSSYNEQFF.

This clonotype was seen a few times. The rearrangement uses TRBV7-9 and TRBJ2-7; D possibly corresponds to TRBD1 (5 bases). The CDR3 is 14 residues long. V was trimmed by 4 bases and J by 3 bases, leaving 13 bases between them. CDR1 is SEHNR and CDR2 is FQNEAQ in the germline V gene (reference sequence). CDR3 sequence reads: CASSSPEQVYEQYF. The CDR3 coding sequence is TGTGCCAGCAGCTCGCCGGAACAGGTCTACGAGCAGTACTTC. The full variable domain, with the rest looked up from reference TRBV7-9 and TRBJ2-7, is DTGVSQNPRHKITKRGQNVTFRCDPISEHNRLYWYRQTLGQGPEFLTYFQNEAQLEKSRLLSDRFSAERPKGSFSTLEIQRTEQGDSAMYLCASSSPEQVYEQYFGPGTRLTVT.

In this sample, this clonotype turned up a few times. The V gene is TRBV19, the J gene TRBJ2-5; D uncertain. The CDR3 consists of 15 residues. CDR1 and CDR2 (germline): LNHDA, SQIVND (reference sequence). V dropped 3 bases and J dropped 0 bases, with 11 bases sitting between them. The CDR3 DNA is TGTGCCAGTAGTATCCGACTGCTGTACCAAGAGACCCAGTACTTC. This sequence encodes CASSIRLLYQETQYF. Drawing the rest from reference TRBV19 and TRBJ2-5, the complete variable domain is DGGITQSPKYLFRKEGQNVTLSCEQNLNHDAMYWYRQDPGQGLRLIYYSQIVNDFQKGDIAEGYSVSREKKESFPLTVTSAQKNPTAFYLCASSIRLLYQETQYFGPGTRLLVL.

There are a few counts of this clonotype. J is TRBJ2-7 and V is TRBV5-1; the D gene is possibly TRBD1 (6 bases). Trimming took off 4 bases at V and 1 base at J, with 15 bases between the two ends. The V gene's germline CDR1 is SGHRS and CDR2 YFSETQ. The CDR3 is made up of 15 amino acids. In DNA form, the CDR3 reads TGCGCCAGCAGCGAAGGGACAATAGGATCCTACGAGCAGTACGTC. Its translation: CASSEGTIGSYEQYV.

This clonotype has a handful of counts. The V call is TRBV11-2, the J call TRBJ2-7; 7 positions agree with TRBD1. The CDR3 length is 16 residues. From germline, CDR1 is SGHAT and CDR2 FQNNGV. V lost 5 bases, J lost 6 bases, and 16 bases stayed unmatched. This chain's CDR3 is CASSPRVGGVTPEQYV. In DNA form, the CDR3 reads TGTGCCAGCAGCCCTCGGGTAGGGGGCGTCACCCCCGAGCAGTACGTC.

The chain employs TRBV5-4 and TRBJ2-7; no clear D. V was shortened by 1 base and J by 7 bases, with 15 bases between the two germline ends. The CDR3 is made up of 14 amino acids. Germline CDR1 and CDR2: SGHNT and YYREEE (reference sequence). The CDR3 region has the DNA TGTGCCAGCAGCTTGCCCGACGCCCATTTAGAGCAGTACTTC. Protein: CASSLPDAHLEQYF.

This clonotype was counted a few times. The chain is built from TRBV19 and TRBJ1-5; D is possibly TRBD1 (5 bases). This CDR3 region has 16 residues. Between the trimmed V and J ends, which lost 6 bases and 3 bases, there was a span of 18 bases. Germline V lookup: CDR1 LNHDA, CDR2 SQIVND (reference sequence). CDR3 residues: CASSPRGRGLNQPQHF. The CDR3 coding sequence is TGTGCCAGTAGCCCCCGCGGGAGGGGCCTCAATCAGCCCCAGCATTTT.

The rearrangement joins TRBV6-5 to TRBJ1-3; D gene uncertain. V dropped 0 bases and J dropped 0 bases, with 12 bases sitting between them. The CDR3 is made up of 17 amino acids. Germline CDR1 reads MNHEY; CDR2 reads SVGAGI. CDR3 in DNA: TGTGCCAGCAGTTACTCGAGCCCAAGGACCTCTGGAAACACCATATATTTT. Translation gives CASSYSSPRTSGNTIYF.

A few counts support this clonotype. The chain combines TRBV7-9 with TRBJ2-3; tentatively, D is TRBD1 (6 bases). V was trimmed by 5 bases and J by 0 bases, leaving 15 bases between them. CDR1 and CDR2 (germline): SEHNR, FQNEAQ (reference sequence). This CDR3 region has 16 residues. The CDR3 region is CASSPGQFASTDTQYF. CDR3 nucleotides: TGTGCCAGCAGCCCCGGACAGTTCGCTAGCACAGATACGCAGTATTTT.

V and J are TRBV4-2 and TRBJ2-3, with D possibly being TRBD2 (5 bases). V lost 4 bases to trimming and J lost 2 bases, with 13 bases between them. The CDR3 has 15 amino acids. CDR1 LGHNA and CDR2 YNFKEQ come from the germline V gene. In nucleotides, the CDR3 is TGTGCCAGCAGCCCACTAGTGGTTAACACAGATACGCAGTATTTT. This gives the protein CASSPLVVNTDTQYF.

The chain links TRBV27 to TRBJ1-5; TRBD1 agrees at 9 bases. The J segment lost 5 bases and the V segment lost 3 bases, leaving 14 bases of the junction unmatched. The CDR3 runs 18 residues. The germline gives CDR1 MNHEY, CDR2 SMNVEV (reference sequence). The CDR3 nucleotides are TGTGCCAGCAGTTTGATTTTCGGGACAGGGTATTCCTATCAGCCCCAGCATTTT. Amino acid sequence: CASSLIFGTGYSYQPQHF.

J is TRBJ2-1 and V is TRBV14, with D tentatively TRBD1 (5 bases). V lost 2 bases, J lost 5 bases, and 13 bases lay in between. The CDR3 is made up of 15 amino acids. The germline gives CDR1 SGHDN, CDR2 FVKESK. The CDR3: CASSQWVSGHNEQFF. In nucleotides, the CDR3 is TGTGCCAGCAGCCAATGGGTATCAGGGCACAATGAGCAGTTCTTC.